The rows below give T cell receptor beta chains drawn from one sample of a study of T-cell reconstitution after alpha-beta-depleted transplantation in children. TCRdb re-derived calls from the PCR reads in MiXCR, one entry per CDR3 protein. Of a few hundred thousand distinct CDR3 sequences listed, roughly 44% are singletons. The sequencing here drew on PBMCs, taken before TCRalphabeta/CD19-depleted stem cell transplant. The source is a girl aged 2 to 9 with aplastic anemia, due to receive a stem cell transplant. Both conserved end residues are part of each CDR3. A D gene is named only where the DNA matches it firmly. The size entry is marked missing in some rows and otherwise reads once, few, many or a size class.

size | J | V | D | length | CDR3 | DNA
- | TRBJ2-7 | TRBV29-1 | TRBD1 | 13 | CSVRGGINYEQYF | TGCAGCGTTCGAGGGGGCATTAACTACGAGCAGTACTTC
- | TRBJ2-2 | TRBV6-4 | - | 14 | CASSDFADTGELFF | TGTGCCAGCAGTGACTTCGCGGACACCGGGGAGCTGTTTTTT
few | TRBJ2-5 | TRBV20-1 | - | 13 | CSVRRTAQETQYF | TGCAGTGTAAGGCGGACAGCCCAAGAGACCCAGTACTTC
- | TRBJ2-2 | TRBV4-1 | - | 15 | CASSQATRDTGELFF | TGCGCCAGCAGCCAAGCGACTCGGGACACCGGGGAGCTGTTTTTT
- | TRBJ2-5 | TRBV7-9 | TRBD1 | 16 | CASSPSDRPPQETQYF | TGTGCCAGCAGCCCGTCGGACAGGCCCCCGCAAGAGACCCAGTACTTC
- | TRBJ2-5 | TRBV3-1 | - | 16 | CASSQDVDYPLETQYF | TGTGCCAGCAGCCAAGATGTGGACTACCCATTAGAGACCCAGTACTTC
- | TRBJ2-1 | TRBV30 | - | 12 | CAWNMGYNEQFF | TGTGCCTGGAACATGGGATACAATGAGCAGTTCTTC
- | TRBJ2-7 | TRBV7-8 | TRBD1 | 15 | CASSEYRDRPYEQYF | TGTGCCAGCAGCGAATACCGGGACAGGCCCTACGAGCAGTACTTC
- | TRBJ2-1 | TRBV20-1 | - | 12 | CSARGDSNEQFF | TGCAGTGCTAGAGGGGACTCCAATGAGCAGTTCTTC
- | TRBJ1-4 | TRBV27 | TRBD1 | 15 | CASSPWTGQGEKLFF | TGTGCCAGCAGTCCCTGGACAGGGCAGGGTGAAAAACTGTTTTTT
few | TRBJ2-3 | TRBV15 | - | 15 | CATSRGYGVSDTQYF | TGTGCCACCAGCAGAGGTTATGGGGTATCAGATACGCAGTATTTT
few | TRBJ2-2 | TRBV5-5 | - | 14 | CASSFWLNSGELFF | TGTGCCAGCAGCTTTTGGCTGAACTCCGGGGAGCTGTTTTTT
- | TRBJ1-1 | TRBV7-9 | - | 17 | CASSFNGPRAEETEAFF | TGTGCCAGCAGCTTCAACGGGCCAAGGGCGGAGGAGACTGAAGCTTTCTTT
many | TRBJ2-3 | TRBV29-1 | TRBD1 | 13 | CSGGQGPTDTQYF | TGCAGCGGGGGACAGGGGCCCACAGATACGCAGTATTTT
- | TRBJ2-5 | TRBV10-3 | TRBD2 | 15 | CAIGGLAGSEKTQYF | TGTGCCATCGGAGGACTAGCGGGGAGCGAGAAGACCCAGTACTTC
few | TRBJ2-1 | TRBV7-9 | TRBD2 | 16 | CASSYLRDYTTIEQFF | TGTGCCAGCAGTTATCTCCGGGACTATACTACAATTGAGCAGTTCTTC
- | TRBJ2-5 | TRBV20-1 | TRBD1 | 13 | CSASQGAQETQYF | TGCAGTGCTTCACAGGGGGCCCAAGAGACCCAGTACTTC
few | TRBJ2-3 | TRBV20-1 | - | 17 | CSASRGGATRVGDTQYF | TGCAGTGCTAGTAGGGGGGGGGCGACCCGGGTTGGAGATACGCAGTATTTT
few | TRBJ1-3 | TRBV14 | - | 17 | CASSQDRTTFSGNTIYF | TGTGCCAGCAGCCAAGATCGGACCACCTTCTCTGGAAACACCATATATTTT
- | TRBJ2-7 | TRBV7-2 | - | 14 | CASSLTGYSYEQYF | TGTGCCAGCAGCCTGACAGGATATTCCTACGAGCAGTACTTC
many | TRBJ2-1 | TRBV7-2 | - | 16 | CASSLAKGGAYNEQFF | TGTGCCAGCAGCTTAGCTAAGGGGGGGGCATACAATGAGCAGTTCTTC
- | TRBJ2-5 | TRBV27 | - | 13 | CASSFGALETQYF | TGTGCCAGCAGTTTCGGGGCCTTAGAGACCCAGTACTTC
few | TRBJ1-3 | TRBV20-1 | - | 14 | CSAKVALSGNTIYF | TGCAGTGCTAAGGTAGCCCTCTCTGGAAACACCATATATTTT
- | TRBJ2-2 | TRBV20-1 | TRBD1 | 15 | CSARDRDRGGGELFF | TGCAGTGCTAGAGATAGGGACAGGGGTGGCGGGGAGCTGTTTTTT
- | TRBJ1-5 | TRBV7-2 | - | 13 | CASSSESNQPQHF | TGTGCCAGCAGCTCCGAAAGCAATCAGCCCCAGCATTTT
- | TRBJ1-4 | TRBV20-1 | - | 14 | CSASARGVNEKLFF | TGCAGTGCTAGCGCCAGAGGGGTTAATGAAAAACTGTTTTTT
few | TRBJ1-5 | TRBV7-9 | TRBD1 | 15 | CASSLADREGQPQHF | TGTGCCAGCAGCTTAGCGGACAGGGAAGGGCAGCCCCAGCATTTT
few | TRBJ2-1 | TRBV5-6 | - | 12 | CASRYLEGRQFF | TGTGCCAGCAGATATCTAGAGGGGAGACAGTTCTTC
many | TRBJ1-5 | TRBV6-1 | - | 12 | CASFDLGQPQHF | TGTGCCAGCTTCGACCTCGGTCAGCCCCAGCATTTT
few | TRBJ2-1 | TRBV7-9 | - | 15 | CASSLPGPDYNEQFF | TGTGCCAGCAGCTTACCAGGTCCTGACTACAATGAGCAGTTCTTC
- | TRBJ2-3 | TRBV20-1 | TRBD2 | 13 | CSASGTSGATQYF | TGCAGTGCTTCCGGGACTAGCGGTGCGACGCAGTATTTT
few | TRBJ1-1 | TRBV27 | - | 14 | CASRERVMNTEAFF | TGTGCCAGCAGGGAGAGGGTGATGAACACTGAAGCTTTCTTT
many | TRBJ2-7 | TRBV28 | TRBD1 | 16 | CASSLDRDRATYEQYF | TGTGCCAGCAGTTTAGACCGGGACAGAGCCACCTACGAGCAGTACTTC
- | TRBJ2-3 | TRBV7-9 | - | 14 | CASSLASGADTQYF | TGTGCCAGCAGCTTAGCGTCGGGGGCAGATACGCAGTATTTT
- | TRBJ1-2 | TRBV10-3 | - | 12 | CAISPGFYGYTF | TGTGCCATCAGCCCAGGCTTCTATGGCTACACCTTC
- | TRBJ2-7 | TRBV28 | - | 13 | CASSFTVSYEQYF | TGTGCCAGCAGTTTCACGGTCTCCTACGAGCAGTACTTC
- | TRBJ2-5 | TRBV10-3 | - | 13 | CAIRPGVGETQYF | TGTGCCATCAGGCCGGGAGTCGGGGAGACCCAGTACTTC
many | TRBJ2-1 | TRBV6-2/TRBV6-3 | - | 16 | CASSYRKRSSYNEQFF | TGTGCCAGCAGTTATCGGAAGCGGAGCTCCTACAATGAGCAGTTCTTC
many | TRBJ2-3 | TRBV20-1 | - | 12 | CSAEDYSDTQYF | TGCAGTGCGGAGGACTACTCCGATACGCAGTATTTT
many | TRBJ2-1 | TRBV4-2 | - | 15 | CASSPTLRSYNEQFF | TGTGCCAGCAGCCCGACTTTAAGGTCCTACAATGAGCAGTTCTTC
many | TRBJ2-7 | TRBV5-6 | TRBD2 | 14 | CASSGGLADYEQYF | TGTGCCAGCAGCGGGGGACTAGCGGACTACGAGCAGTACTTC
once | TRBJ2-5 | TRBV12-3/TRBV12-4 | TRBD2 | 17 | CASSLRGLAGAQETQYF | TGTGCCAGCAGTTTAAGGGGACTAGCGGGGGCCCAAGAGACCCAGTACTTC
- | TRBJ1-1 | TRBV12-5 | - | 16 | CASGLLAGKLNTEAFF | TGTGCTAGTGGTTTGCTGGCAGGGAAGTTGAACACTGAAGCTTTCTTT
many | TRBJ2-2 | TRBV11-2 | TRBD2 | 15 | CASSFLAGVSGELFF | TGTGCCAGCAGCTTTCTAGCGGGAGTCTCCGGGGAGCTGTTTTTT
- | TRBJ2-1 | TRBV20-1 | - | 13 | CSVGEPEWDEQFF | TGCAGTGTAGGGGAGCCCGAGTGGGATGAGCAGTTCTTC
- | TRBJ1-2 | TRBV6-5 | - | 12 | CASWQANYGYTF | TGTGCCAGCTGGCAGGCTAACTATGGCTACACCTTC
many | TRBJ1-4 | TRBV6-1 | TRBD1 | 15 | CASSQQGATNEKLFF | TGTGCCAGCTCCCAACAGGGGGCAACTAATGAAAAACTGTTTTTT
- | TRBJ2-1 | TRBV10-1 | TRBD2 | 14 | CASSESPQAGATFF | TGCGCCAGCAGTGAGTCCCCGCAAGCGGGAGCGACGTTCTTC
- | TRBJ2-7 | TRBV5-1 | - | 15 | CASSLFPEFTYEQYF | TGCGCCAGCAGCTTGTTTCCGGAGTTCACCTACGAGCAGTACTTC
- | TRBJ2-7 | TRBV18 | - | 16 | CASSPLPTGTSYEQYF | TGTGCCAGCTCACCCCTCCCGACCGGGACCAGTTACGAGCAGTACTTC
- | TRBJ2-3 | TRBV6-1 | - | 15 | CASTYYFSSTDTQYF | TGTGCCAGCACGTATTACTTTTCTAGCACAGATACGCAGTATTTT
many | TRBJ2-5 | TRBV6-6 | TRBD1 | 12 | CASSSDRGPQYF | TGTGCCAGCAGTTCCGACAGGGGTCCCCAGTACTTC
once | TRBJ1-2 | TRBV5-6 | - | 14 | CASSLGRQSRGYTF | TGTGCCAGCAGCTTGGGACGACAGTCGCGGGGCTACACCTTC
many | TRBJ2-7 | TRBV30 | - | 15 | CAWSARWGAGYEQYF | TGTGCCTGGAGTGCCCGTTGGGGGGCCGGCTACGAGCAGTACTTC
many | TRBJ2-1 | TRBV3-1 | TRBD2 | 12 | CASSGLVYEQFF | TGTGCCAGCAGCGGACTAGTTTATGAGCAGTTCTTC
many | TRBJ2-5 | TRBV12-3/TRBV12-4 | - | 14 | CASTLGEYQETQYF | TGTGCCAGCACCCTTGGGGAGTACCAAGAGACCCAGTACTTC
- | TRBJ2-5 | TRBV5-1 | - | 11 | CASRNGRTQYF | TGCGCCAGCAGGAATGGTAGGACCCAGTACTTC
few | TRBJ2-3 | TRBV7-3 | TRBD2 | 18 | CASSLTALAGGPTDTQYF | TGTGCCAGCAGCTTAACGGCCTTAGCGGGAGGGCCCACAGATACGCAGTATTTT
- | TRBJ1-4 | TRBV3-1 | - | 17 | CASSQDALRKGDEKLFF | TGTGCCAGCAGCCAAGATGCCTTAAGGAAGGGGGATGAAAAACTGTTTTTT